Presented here are 21 T cell receptor beta chains from one specimen sequenced in a study of early T cells in non-severe SARS-CoV-2 infection. TCRdb processed the 5' RACE reads anew with MiXCR; each CDR3 protein has one entry. This repertoire shows fewer than 100,000 distinct CDR3 sequences, 5% to 7% found once; its top ten account for roughly 7.8%. The sequencing sample was made of whole blood. These receptors were obtained from an adult who was a healthcare worker with PCR-confirmed SARS-CoV-2 infection or an uninfected control (not recorded which).

This clonotype was counted many times. This chain connects TRBV6-5 to TRBJ2-7; 9 bases match TRBD1. The CDR3 covers 14 residues. In germline, CDR1 is MNHEY, CDR2 SVGAGI. Trimming at V came to 5 bases and at J to 4 bases, leaving 6 bases not matched to a gene. CDR3 in amino acids: CASSLGQGPYEQYF. CDR3 in DNA: TGTGCCAGCAGTCTCGGACAGGGGCCTTACGAGCAGTACTTC.

This clonotype was seen a few times. The V gene is TRBV5-4, the J gene TRBJ1-4, with 7 nucleotides matching TRBD1. Germline CDR1 reads SGHNT; CDR2 reads YYREEE (reference sequence). The ends lost 3 bases at V and 5 bases at J; junction bases unmatched: 4. The CDR3 loop spans 14 amino acids. CDR3 amino acids: CASSSKGANEKLFF. The CDR3 DNA follows: TGTGCCAGCAGCTCTAAGGGGGCGAATGAAAAACTGTTTTTT.

The chain has TRBV9 and TRBJ2-1; 7 bases are shared with TRBD1. The V and J ends lost 3 bases and 6 bases, in that order; junction bases with no gene match: 9. Germline-derived CDR1 and CDR2 are SGDLS and YYNGEE. The CDR3 runs 15 residues. Written as DNA, the CDR3 is TGTGCCAGCAGCGACGGGTCTAAGGGGGCCAATGAGCAGTTCTTC. Its translation: CASSDGSKGANEQFF.

The V gene is TRBV6-2 or TRBV6-3, the J gene TRBJ1-5, with D maybe TRBD1 (6 bases). Germline V gene lookup returns CDR1 MNHEY and CDR2 SVGEGT. V lost 4 bases to trimming and J lost 7 bases, with 11 bases between them. The length of the CDR3 is 13 residues. The CDR3, as DNA: TGTGCCAGCAGTTTAACAGGGCTGCAGCCCCAGCATTTT. It is translated as CASSLTGLQPQHF.

This clonotype was detected many times. V gene TRBV14 combines with J gene TRBJ1-6; TRBD1 matches at 11 bases. Germline lookup yields CDR1 SGHDN and CDR2 FVKESK. This CDR3 spans 15 amino acids. Trimming cost V 4 bases and J 6 bases; bases outside gene matches: 2. This CDR3 is CASSPGQGVNSPLHF. The CDR3 DNA reads TGTGCCAGCAGCCCGGGACAGGGGGTTAATTCACCCCTCCACTTT.

There are a few counts of this clonotype. This chain uses TRBV27 with TRBJ2-7, with D uncertain. With 8 bases removed from V and 4 bases from J, the gap between germline ends came to 9 bases. The CDR3 runs to 11 residues. Germline V gene lookup returns CDR1 MNHEY and CDR2 SMNVEV (reference sequence). The CDR3: CASDLFYEQYF. CDR3 coding DNA: TGTGCCAGCGATCTGTTTTACGAGCAGTACTTC.

This clonotype was counted many times. The V gene is TRBV6-6, the J gene TRBJ1-1; D might be TRBD1 (5 bases). Trimming cost V 6 bases and J 1 base, with 9 bases left between them. The length of the CDR3 is 13 residues. In germline, CDR1 is MNHNY, CDR2 SVGAGI (reference sequence). The CDR3 DNA follows: TGTGCCAGCAGCTACGGACAGAACACTGAAGCTTTCTTT. Translating gives CASSYGQNTEAFF.

In its sample, this clonotype was seen a few times. The genes are TRBV5-1 and TRBJ1-4; weak D call: TRBD1 (5 bases). The V end lost 4 bases, the J end lost 8 bases, and 18 bases lay between the germline ends. The CDR3 covers 15 residues. The germline V gene has CDR1 SGHRS and CDR2 YFSETQ. The CDR3 protein is CASSTGHARIEKLFF. As DNA, the CDR3 is TGCGCCAGCAGCACCGGACACGCACGGATAGAAAAACTGTTTTTT.

This clonotype was seen a handful of times. The chain has TRBV6-6 and TRBJ2-7; D is possibly TRBD1 or TRBD2 (5 bases each). V was cut by 6 bases and J by 0 bases, with 12 bases left in between. Germline-derived CDR1 and CDR2 are MNHNY and SVGAGI (reference sequence). The CDR3 covers 14 residues. CDR3 region: CASRSGPDSYEQYF. Here the CDR3 DNA reads TGTGCCAGCAGGTCGGGACCGGACTCCTACGAGCAGTACTTC.

The CDR3 DNA reads TGTGCCTGGGGGCCTTTTGGTGAAGCTTTCTTT. This codes for CAWGPFGEAFF. The rearrangement uses TRBV30 and TRBJ1-1; no definite D call. The CDR3 is 11 amino acids. Between the trimmed V and J ends, which lost 5 bases and 7 bases, there was a span of 11 bases. Germline lookup yields CDR1 GTSNPN and CDR2 SVGIG (reference sequence).

V usage is TRBV4-2 and J usage is TRBJ2-7, with 8 bases that match TRBD2. The junction had 10 bases not matched to a gene; V was cut back by 0 bases and J by 0 bases. CDR1 and CDR2 (germline): LGHNA, YNFKEQ. The CDR3 totals 18 residues. CDR3: CASSQDLVSGGLSYEQYF. The CDR3 nucleotides read TGTGCCAGCAGCCAAGATCTAGTGAGCGGGGGCCTCTCCTACGAGCAGTACTTC.

At least ten counts were recorded for this clonotype. The V call is TRBV6-6, the J call TRBJ2-7; 7 bases are a match to TRBD1. Germline assignment: CDR1 MNHNY and CDR2 SVGAGI (reference sequence). This CDR3 comprises 14 residues. Trimming took 10 bases from V and 3 from J; bases not matched to a gene: 12. DNA of the CDR3: TGTGCCACCGCAAGGGGACAGAAAAACTACGAGCAGTACTTC. It translates to CATARGQKNYEQYF.

This clonotype turned up a few times. CDR3 DNA: TGTGCCAGCAGCTTAGGTGCAGGGGTTATTGGAAACACCATATATTTT. Translating gives CASSLGAGVIGNTIYF. The V call is TRBV7-2, the J call TRBJ1-3; weak D call: TRBD1 (6 bases). The CDR3 runs to 16 residues. V gave up 1 base and J gave up 3 bases, with 13 bases separating them. The germline V gene encodes CDR1 SGHTA and CDR2 FQGNSA.

The V gene is TRBV27, the J gene TRBJ2-3, with D unclear. The CDR3 length is 16 residues. Germline V lookup: CDR1 MNHEY, CDR2 SMNVEV (reference sequence). V lost 4 bases to trimming and J lost 2 bases, with 16 bases between them. The CDR3 DNA is TGTGCCAGCAGTTCACTTCAGCGAACCTACACAGATACGCAGTATTTT. It yields the protein CASSSLQRTYTDTQYF.

This chain connects TRBV20-1 to TRBJ2-1, with D perhaps being TRBD1 or TRBD2 (6 bases each). The CDR3 is 14 amino acids. Deletions cut 6 bases from V and 4 bases from J, with 16 bases between. Germline loops: CDR1 DFQATT, CDR2 SNEGSKA (reference sequence). The CDR3 region has the DNA TGCAGTGCAAACACGGGGGCATCTTACAATGAGCAGTTCTTC. As protein: CSANTGASYNEQFF.

This clonotype was seen only a few times. The V and J genes are TRBV6-6 and TRBJ2-7, with a possible D match to TRBD2 (6 bases). The CDR3 runs to 13 residues. Trimming pared 6 bases from V and 1 base from J, leaving 10 bases between. CDR1 is MNHNY and CDR2 is SVGAGI in the germline V gene (reference sequence). The CDR3 region is CASSRRGSYEQYF. In nucleotides, the CDR3 is TGTGCCAGCAGCCGCCGGGGGTCCTACGAGCAGTACTTC.

Many counts were recorded for this clonotype. This chain links TRBV6-1 with TRBJ1-2, with 9 bases lining up with TRBD1. V lost 6 bases and J lost 5; bases outside the gene matches: 7. The CDR3 consists of 14 residues. CDR1 is MNHNS, CDR2 SASEGT, per germline. CDR3 sequence: CASSTGTGMYGYTF. The CDR3 DNA reads as TGTGCCAGCAGCACTGGGACAGGGATGTATGGCTACACCTTC.

The J gene is TRBJ2-7, the V gene TRBV20-1, with 13 bases matching TRBD2. Germline CDR1 is DFQATT and CDR2 is SNEGSKA (reference sequence). V lost 8 bases and J lost 0; bases outside the gene matches: 16. The CDR3 is 18 amino acids. CDR3 coding DNA: TGCAGTACGACGCTCGGACTAGCGGGGGCCCTGAGCTCCTACGAGCAGTACTTC. Translation gives CSTTLGLAGALSSYEQYF.

This clonotype was recorded many times. The chain couples TRBV7-2 to TRBJ1-5; a weak D match, TRBD1 (6 bases). Germline V gene sequence: CDR1 SGHTA, CDR2 FQGNSA. The V end lost 4 bases, the J end lost 7 bases, and 11 bases lay between the germline ends. The CDR3 spans 13 residues. This CDR3 is CASSSWTAQPQHF. The CDR3 DNA reads as TGTGCCAGCAGCTCGTGGACAGCCCAGCCCCAGCATTTT.

This clonotype has ten or more counts. The chain recombines TRBV6-1 with TRBJ1-3; D remains ambiguous. The CDR3 contains 14 residues. Germline V gene lookup returns CDR1 MNHNS and CDR2 SASEGT. Trimming removed 7 bases at V and 4 bases at J, with 14 bases between. Here the CDR3 DNA reads TGTGCCAGCACTCCCAGAGTGGAAGGAAACACCATATATTTT. Translating gives CASTPRVEGNTIYF.

V is TRBV12-3 or TRBV12-4 and J is TRBJ1-2, with TRBD1 identical over 8 bases. This CDR3 region has 16 residues. V gave up 4 bases and J gave up 0 bases; unmatched junction bases: 7. The CDR3 region has the DNA TGTGCCAGCAGTTACCGACAGGGGCGAGCTAACTATGGCTACACCTTC. Encoded protein: CASSYRQGRANYGYTF.